These T cell receptor beta chains were read from a single sample in a study of T cells in Graves' hyperthyroidism and ophthalmopathy. TCRdb reprocessed the multiplex PCR reads with MiXCR, giving one entry per CDR3 protein. The sample records around 190,000 distinct CDR3 sequences, about a sixth being singletons. The sequencing sample was made of blood. The origin of the receptors is a woman aged 45 to 65 with Graves' hyperthyroidism. Both conserved end residues are part of each CDR3. A D gene is named only where the DNA matches it firmly. For some rows the clone size is stated as once, few or many, or as a class when expanded; others skip it.

v_call: TRBV9
clone_size: few
j_call: TRBJ1-3
d_call: .
cdr3_aa: CASSVYGLTRGNTIYF
cdr3_nt: TGTGCCAGCAGCGTATACGGCCTGACTCGTGGAAACACCATATATTTT

v_call: TRBV5-1
clone_size: few
j_call: TRBJ2-2
d_call: TRBD2
cdr3_aa: CASSSRGAGELFF
cdr3_nt: TGCGCCAGCAGCTCCCGGGGGGCCGGGGAGCTGTTTTTT

v_call: TRBV5-1
clone_size: many
j_call: TRBJ1-2
d_call: .
cdr3_aa: CASSFEDGRSNYGYTF
cdr3_nt: TGCGCCAGCAGCTTCGAGGACGGGAGAAGTAACTATGGCTACACCTTC

v_call: TRBV6-1
clone_size: many
j_call: TRBJ2-1
d_call: TRBD1
cdr3_aa: CASSITRQGSNEQFF
cdr3_nt: TGTGCCAGCAGCATTACCCGACAGGGCAGCAATGAGCAGTTCTTC

v_call: TRBV6-6
clone_size: many
j_call: TRBJ1-2
d_call: .
cdr3_aa: CASSYAMRGAYGYTF
cdr3_nt: TGTGCCAGCAGTTACGCCATGAGGGGTGCCTATGGCTACACCTTC

v_call: TRBV14
clone_size: .
j_call: TRBJ1-1
d_call: .
cdr3_aa: CASSQVPTEAFF
cdr3_nt: TGTGCCAGCAGCCAAGTCCCCACTGAAGCTTTCTTT

v_call: TRBV11-2
clone_size: many
j_call: TRBJ1-1
d_call: .
cdr3_aa: CASSLQGVGEAFF
cdr3_nt: TGTGCCAGCAGTTTACAGGGTGTAGGTGAAGCTTTCTTT

v_call: TRBV5-1
clone_size: many
j_call: TRBJ2-7
d_call: .
cdr3_aa: CASSLERDYEQYF
cdr3_nt: TGCGCCAGCAGCTTGGAAAGGGACTACGAGCAGTACTTC

v_call: TRBV6-1
clone_size: many
j_call: TRBJ1-1
d_call: .
cdr3_aa: CASKFLGRNTEAFF
cdr3_nt: TGTGCCAGCAAGTTCCTCGGGAGAAACACTGAAGCTTTCTTT

v_call: TRBV5-6
clone_size: .
j_call: TRBJ2-1
d_call: .
cdr3_aa: CASSSGSRQFF
cdr3_nt: TGTGCCAGCAGTTCCGGGAGCCGGCAGTTCTTC

v_call: TRBV12-3/TRBV12-4
clone_size: many
j_call: TRBJ2-1
d_call: TRBD1
cdr3_aa: CASSLEGQREFF
cdr3_nt: TGTGCCAGCAGTTTAGAGGGACAGAGGGAGTTCTTC

v_call: TRBV18
clone_size: many
j_call: TRBJ1-5
d_call: .
cdr3_aa: CASSAGTGPSPQHF
cdr3_nt: TGTGCCAGCTCAGCCGGGACCGGCCCGTCGCCCCAGCATTTT

v_call: TRBV7-9
clone_size: many
j_call: TRBJ2-5
d_call: .
cdr3_aa: CASSPPLGASGETQYF
cdr3_nt: TGTGCCAGCAGCCCGCCCCTGGGTGCTTCGGGGGAGACCCAGTACTTC

v_call: TRBV11-2
clone_size: many
j_call: TRBJ2-5
d_call: TRBD2
cdr3_aa: CASSQPGRVAGGPGTQYF
cdr3_nt: TGTGCCAGCAGCCAACCCGGGCGGGTAGCGGGGGGGCCTGGGACCCAGTACTTC

v_call: TRBV10-1
clone_size: many
j_call: TRBJ2-3
d_call: TRBD2
cdr3_aa: CASSELAGGTDTQYF
cdr3_nt: TGCGCCAGCAGTGAACTAGCGGGGGGCACAGATACGCAGTATTTT

v_call: TRBV5-1
clone_size: many
j_call: TRBJ2-1
d_call: .
cdr3_aa: CASSPGPPYNEQFF
cdr3_nt: TGCGCCAGCAGCCCGGGACCCCCCTACAATGAGCAGTTCTTC